A few counts support the clone carrying this T cell receptor beta chain. The CDR3 consists of 16 residues. These data come from a study of T cell changes during pregnancy in multiple sclerosis. Clones were read by immunoSEQ multiplex PCR, and TCRdb kept only the in-frame ones, dropping some. The profile shows approximately 36,000 clones, about 92% of them singletons. The sequencing here drew on CD4+ T cells from peripheral blood mononuclear cells, taken in the first trimester of pregnancy. The chain is built from TRBV12-2 and TRBJ2-7; no DNA check was done on the table's D call, TRBD1. TRBV12-2 is flagged as a pseudogene. The clonotype originates from a female donor with multiple sclerosis, enrolled in a pregnancy study. The CDR3 nucleotides read TGTGCAAGTCGCTCCACGGGACAGGGGGAGGCCTACGAGCAGTACTTC. It specifies CASRSTGQGEAYEQYF.